This record concerns one T cell receptor beta chain sequence. This clonotype has a count of ten or more. The target of this receptor is not known. Base-call qualities are not available, and no considerably larger clone is one nucleotide away. The TCR beta CDR3 regions were amplified from the RNA transcripts. A first-round RT-PCR of the TCR CDR3 used the HTBI primer set with the Qiagen OneStep RT-PCR kit. Libraries were constructed in a second round of multiplex PCR, after which size selection and purification were carried out. Paired-end sequencing of the libraries was performed with 100 bp reads on an Illumina HiSeq2000. As for how the authors treated the data: SOAPnuke was used to process the raw data, removing reads that contained adapters or uncalled bases, had a mean Phred below 15, or lacked an exact match to the constant primer or identifier. High-quality paired reads were merged using COPE v1.2.5, and each unique nucleotide sequence was defined as a clonotype. MiTCR v1.1 was used to align clonotypes to the IMGT TRBV, TRBD and TRBJ reference segments. The analysis included only V-J combinations with a frequency above 0.0001, which together covered 99% to 99.2% of the repertoires. A TCS score was defined as the ratio of F50 (clonal expansion) to E x V (chaos), with BLOSUM62-based TCRdist applied between CDR3 peptides within each V-J. Welch's t-statistics and random forest reduced 500 to 650 V-J features to some 14, which were used in a naive Bayes classifier (R e1071). Starting from the raw public reads, TCRdb applied fastp trimming at Q25, assembled clones with MiXCR and retained in-frame beta chains. Rows merge per CDR3 protein into single entries with the most common DNA and genes. It is TCRdb's table, rather than the study itself, that gives the V and J calls and clone size. In this sample the table shows 490,000 or so distinct CDR3 sequences, 20% to 25% of which occur a single time. The top ten clones comprise under 55% of the sample.

V is reduced by 1 base and J by 2 bases, leaving a spacing of 1 base between them. Based on the germline V gene (reference sequence), the CDR1 and CDR2 sequences are SGHAT and FQDESV. The CDR3 numbers 12 residues from cysteine through phenylalanine. The retained sequence is limited to the CDR3, 36 bases, with the frame set at the first base. These data come from a study of T cells in Graves' hyperthyroidism and ophthalmopathy (dated by TCRdb to the late 2010s). Study-level background: Peripheral blood samples were taken at the time of initial diagnosis, prior to any treatment. A discovery cohort of about a hundred patients, fewer than 50 with Graves' ophthalmopathy and approximately 60 with stable Graves' hyperthyroidism, was used to find distinguishing TCR V-J signatures. The roughly 100 discovery patients were randomly divided into training and test sets at a 7:3 ratio. Thyroid tissue and blood T-cell repertoires from six Graves' hyperthyroidism patients were also compared in the study. After sampling, hyperthyroidism patients received methimazole starting at 30 mg daily, and ophthalmopathy patients received high-dose intravenous methylprednisolone. Whether ophthalmopathy could be predicted prospectively was tested in an independent validation cohort made up of under 20 hyperthyroidism patients plus 17 patients who later progressed to ophthalmopathy. According to the paper, TCR Vbeta CDR3 sequencing was carried out on some 130 peripheral blood samples, which came from approximately 43 ophthalmopathy, fewer than 80 hyperthyroidism and approximately 17 progressor patients. Paper-wide results and their limitations: In validation, progression to ophthalmopathy was predicted by the model with nearly 71% sensitivity and 72% to 85% specificity, a median of about 6 months before onset. Blood samples also contained most of the expanded thyroid clonotypes (frequency above 0.001), which suggests that blood repertoires may reflect thyroid immune responses. Sample size was not statistically predetermined, and blinding of investigators to group allocation was not performed. A 13 V-J signature model separated ophthalmopathy from stable hyperthyroidism, with nearly 90% sensitivity and roughly 81% specificity in cross-validation and 80%/75% in testing.

Moderately to severely active disease, a Clinical Activity Score of at least 3, a NOSPECS grade of at least 4, and a duration under 3 months were present in ophthalmopathy patients. Any patient with an uncontrolled infection, another autoimmune disease, pregnancy or lactation was excluded. Diagnoses were established on the basis of clinical symptoms, serum thyroxine and TRAb, thyroid ultrasound, and orbital computed tomography. PBMCs were isolated from roughly 10 ml of fresh peripheral blood by Ficoll-Paque density gradient centrifugation. Trizol reagent was used to extract total RNA, and RNA quality was then checked on an Agilent 2100 Bioanalyzer.

The rearranged chain carries TRBV11-1 and TRBJ2-3, with the D gene not confidently named. This receptor was obtained from a woman in her 70s with Graves' ophthalmopathy. What was sequenced was blood. This receptor has the CDR3 CASSLDTDTQYF. The DNA sequence is given as TGTGCCAGCAGCTTAGACACAGATACGCAGTATTTT. Extended through the reference TRBV11-1 and TRBJ2-3 proteins, this CDR3 yields the full variable domain: EAEVAQSPRYKITEKSQAVAFWCDPISGHATLYWYRQILGQGPELLVQFQDESVVDDSQLPKDRFSAERLKGVDSTLKIQPAELGDSAMYLCASSLDTDTQYFGPGTRLTVL.